Below, 18 T cell receptor beta chains from the same sample are listed, as sequenced in a study of cytomegalovirus exposure and HLA in healthy donors (dated by TCRdb to 2015 to 2018). Libraries were made using the immunoSEQ multiplex PCR assay. A mixture of 60 forward primers for TCR Vbeta segments and 13 reverse primers for TCR Jbeta segments was used in the multiplex PCR. The table was pulled from immuneACCESS by TCRdb, which kept in-frame rearrangements only. Such tables lose some clones; where checked, under half of the loss comes from unresolved V genes, and the rest has no known cause. This sample has 150,000 to 200,000 clones in its table, and approximately 79% of those were observed once. The top ten constitute around 1% of the sample. The sequencing sample was made of PBMCs. The receptors originated from a woman between 50 and 59 years old in good health and CMV-seropositive.

The J gene is TRBJ1-5, the V gene TRBV6-6; TRBD1 matches 8 bases. The CDR3 runs to 15 residues. V dropped 6 bases and J dropped 2; count of bases not matched to a gene: 6. The germline V gene encodes CDR1 MNHNY and CDR2 SVGAGI (reference sequence). The CDR3 reads CASSGQGVGNQPQHF. The CDR3 bases are TGTGCCAGCAGCGGACAGGGTGTTGGCAATCAGCCCCAGCATTTT.

Here the CDR3 reads CAWSLEGSRGNSPLHF. The CDR3 DNA follows: TGTGCCTGGAGTCTGGAAGGCTCTCGGGGAAACTCACCCCTCCACTTT. This chain uses TRBV30 with TRBJ1-6, with D unresolved. The CDR3 runs to 16 residues. Trimming stripped 2 bases from V and 10 bases from J, with 21 bases between. CDR1 GTSNPN and CDR2 SVGIG come from the germline V gene (reference sequence).

The rearrangement links TRBV2 to TRBJ2-7; no reliable D call. The length of the CDR3 is 13 residues. Germline CDR1 reads SNHLY; CDR2 reads FYNNEI. Trimming took off 2 bases at V and 2 bases at J, with 7 bases between the two ends. The chain's CDR3 is CASSEMAAYEQYF. CDR3 bases: TGTGCCAGCAGTGAAATGGCTGCCTACGAGCAGTACTTC. Together with reference TRBV2 and TRBJ2-7, the CDR3 gives the full variable domain: EPEVTQTPSHQVTQMGQEVILRCVPISNHLYFYWYRQILGQKVEFLVSFYNNEISEKSEIFDDQFSVERPDGSNFTLKIRSTKLEDSAMYFCASSEMAAYEQYFGPGTRLTVT.

This clone has only a few counts. This chain connects TRBV6-1 to TRBJ1-3; D is possibly TRBD1 (6 bases). Trimming took off 0 bases at V and 2 bases at J, with 11 bases between the two ends. Per the germline V gene, CDR1 is MNHNS and CDR2 is SASEGT. The CDR3 sequence is 16 residues long. DNA of the CDR3: TGTGCCAGCAGTGAAGCTCCCCGGACAGCTGGAAACACCATATATTTT. Residues: CASSEAPRTAGNTIYF.

The chain couples TRBV6-5 to TRBJ1-5; D remains unclear. Germline V lookup: CDR1 MNHEY, CDR2 SVGAGI. The CDR3 consists of 13 residues. V lost 2 bases and J lost 6, with 8 bases in between. For the CDR3, the DNA is TGTGCCAGCAGTTACAGCGCTTCTCAGCCCCAGCATTTT. Encoded protein: CASSYSASQPQHF.

On this clone: This sample also contains other DNA sequences that code for the same CDR3. The J gene is TRBJ1-5, the V gene TRBV5-4, with TRBD1 as a possible D gene (6 bases). V lost 2 bases to trimming and J lost 4 bases, with 13 bases between them. The CDR3 covers 15 residues. Germline values: CDR1 SGHNT, CDR2 YYREEE (reference sequence). The CDR3 sequence: CASSLGGTGNQPQHF. The CDR3 DNA is TGTGCCAGCAGCTTAGGCGGAACAGGGAATCAGCCCCAGCATTTT.

This clone was picked up a small number of times. The chain joins TRBV25-1 to TRBJ1-5; no definite D call. The germline gives CDR1 MGHDK, CDR2 SYGVNS. Trimming took 0 bases from V and 5 from J, leaving 8 bases between them. This CDR3 spans 14 amino acids. As DNA, the CDR3 is TGTGCCAGCAGTGAATATGGCAGTGATCAGCCCCAGCATTTT. This gives the protein CASSEYGSDQPQHF.

This chain joins TRBV28 and TRBJ1-1, with 8 positions matching TRBD1. Germline loops: CDR1 MDHEN, CDR2 SYDVKM. J lost 12 bases, V lost 6 bases, and 12 bases had no gene match. The CDR3 is 13 amino acids. For the CDR3, the DNA is TGTGCCAGCAGCTCCCAGGGGGCCCCTAGGACTTTCTTT. It specifies CASSSQGAPRTFF.

This chain links TRBV2 with TRBJ2-1; perhaps TRBD1 as D (5 bases). Trimming cost V 2 bases and J 7 bases, with 9 bases left between them. The CDR3 loop spans 13 amino acids. Looked up from germline, CDR1 is SNHLY and CDR2 is FYNNEI. The CDR3 is CASSELTGNEQFF. The CDR3 nucleotides are TGTGCCAGCAGTGAACTCACAGGAAATGAGCAGTTCTTC.

V and J are TRBV11-3 and TRBJ2-3; 7 bases fit TRBD2. With V trimmed by 1 base and J by 3 bases, 4 bases remained unmatched. Germline-derived CDR1 and CDR2 are SGHNT and YENEEA. The CDR3 consists of 15 residues. The CDR3 coding sequence is TGTGCCAGCAGCTTAGCGGGGGGACGGACAGATACGCAGTATTTT. It translates to CASSLAGGRTDTQYF.

This chain connects TRBV5-1 to TRBJ2-7; TRBD1 aligns across 9 bases. Germline CDR1 SGHRS, CDR2 YFSETQ. The CDR3 extends over 13 amino acids. V gave up 3 bases and J gave up 3 bases; unmatched junction bases: 1. CDR3 sequence: CASSSDRGYEQYF. The CDR3 DNA is TGCGCCAGCAGCTCGGACAGGGGCTACGAGCAGTACTTC.

The chain is built from TRBV5-4 and TRBJ2-4, with D possibly being TRBD2 (6 bases). The CDR3 contains 16 residues. Trimming pared 4 bases from V and 0 bases from J, leaving 14 bases between. The V gene's germline CDR1 is SGHNT and CDR2 YYREEE (reference sequence). The CDR3 DNA is TGTGCCAGCAGCCCATCGGGGGTGCTAGCCAAAAACATTCAGTACTTC. It is translated as CASSPSGVLAKNIQYF.

The V call is TRBV18, the J call TRBJ1-6; the D gene is possibly TRBD1 (6 bases). Germline V gene data show CDR1 as KGHSH and CDR2 as LQKENI. The CDR3 length is 19 residues. V was pared by 3 bases and J by 0 bases, with 18 bases between. CDR3 in amino acids: CASSPQAGQGSSYNSPLHF. The CDR3, as DNA: TGTGCCAGCTCACCGCAAGCGGGGCAGGGGAGCTCCTATAATTCACCCCTCCACTTT.

The J gene is TRBJ2-4, the V gene TRBV7-6, with 7 bases fitting TRBD2. The V and J ends lost 5 bases and 5 bases, in that order; junction bases with no gene match: 9. The CDR3 runs 15 residues. The germline gives CDR1 SGHVS, CDR2 FNYEAQ. The chain's CDR3 is CASSASGTDQNIQYF. As DNA, the CDR3 is TGTGCCAGCAGCGCAAGCGGGACGGACCAAAACATTCAGTACTTC. The entire variable domain, with the rest obtained from reference TRBV7-6 and TRBJ2-4, is as follows: GAGVSQSPRYKVTKRGQDVALRCDPISGHVSLYWYRQALGQGPEFLTYFNYEAQQDKSGLPNDRFSAERPEGSISTLTIQRTEQRDSAMYRCASSASGTDQNIQYFGAGTRLSVL.

The chain joins TRBV10-3 to TRBJ1-3; D may be TRBD1 (6 bases). The CDR3 loop spans 15 amino acids. Trimming shortened V by 6 bases and J by 1 base, and 13 bases separated the two germline ends. Germline loops: CDR1 ENHRY, CDR2 SYGVKD. The CDR3 loop is CAIREGGSSGNTIYF. DNA of the CDR3: TGTGCCATCAGGGAGGGGGGGTCGTCTGGAAACACCATATATTTT.

The gene calls are TRBV7-8 and TRBJ1-2, with D maybe TRBD1 (5 bases). CDR3 length equals 14 residues. CDR1 and CDR2 from the germline V gene are SGHVS and FQNEAQ. Trimming took off 4 bases at V and 4 bases at J, with 13 bases between the two ends. In DNA form, the CDR3 reads TGTGCCAGCAGCTATGACGAGGACATCTATGGCTACACCTTC. It encodes CASSYDEDIYGYTF.

The chain joins TRBV5-6 to TRBJ2-3, with 9 bases identical to TRBD2. The CDR3 has 15 amino acids. Germline CDR1 SGHDT, CDR2 YYEEEE. Germline trimming cut 5 bases from V and 6 bases from J; bases unmatched to any gene: 10. As DNA, the CDR3 is TGTGCCAGCAGGACTAGCGGAGAGGTCCGGGATACGCAGTATTTT. Protein sequence: CASRTSGEVRDTQYF.

The rearrangement joins TRBV5-1 to TRBJ2-3; D might be TRBD1 (6 bases). Trimming stripped 4 bases from V and 0 bases from J, with 9 bases between. This CDR3 spans 14 amino acids. Per germline, CDR1 SGHRS and CDR2 YFSETQ. The chain's CDR3 is CASSMGQSTDTQYF. The CDR3 nucleotides read TGCGCCAGCAGCATGGGACAAAGCACAGATACGCAGTATTTT.